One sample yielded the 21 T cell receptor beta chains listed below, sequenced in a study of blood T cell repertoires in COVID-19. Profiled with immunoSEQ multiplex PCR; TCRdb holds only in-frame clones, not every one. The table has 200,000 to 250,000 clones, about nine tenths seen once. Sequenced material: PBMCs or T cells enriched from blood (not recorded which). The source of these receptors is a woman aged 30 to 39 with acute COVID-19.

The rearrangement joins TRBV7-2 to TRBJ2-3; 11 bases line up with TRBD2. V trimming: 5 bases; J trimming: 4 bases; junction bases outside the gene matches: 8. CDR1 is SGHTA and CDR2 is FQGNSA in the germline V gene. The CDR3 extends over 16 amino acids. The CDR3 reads CASSLRLAGLADTQYF. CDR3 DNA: TGTGCCAGCAGCCTAAGACTAGCGGGACTTGCAGATACGCAGTATTTT.

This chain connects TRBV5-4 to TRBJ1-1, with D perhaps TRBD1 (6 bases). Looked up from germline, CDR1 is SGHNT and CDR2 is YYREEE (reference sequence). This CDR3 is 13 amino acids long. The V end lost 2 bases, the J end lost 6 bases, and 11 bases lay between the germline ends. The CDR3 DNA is TGTGCCAGCAGCTTTAGGGGGGGCCCTGAAGCTTTCTTT. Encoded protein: CASSFRGGPEAFF. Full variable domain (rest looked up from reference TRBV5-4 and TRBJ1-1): ETGVTQSPTHLIKTRGQQVTLRCSSQSGHNTVSWYQQALGQGPQFIFQYYREEENGRGNFPPRFSGLQFPNYSSELNVNALELDDSALYLCASSFRGGPEAFFGQGTRLTVV.

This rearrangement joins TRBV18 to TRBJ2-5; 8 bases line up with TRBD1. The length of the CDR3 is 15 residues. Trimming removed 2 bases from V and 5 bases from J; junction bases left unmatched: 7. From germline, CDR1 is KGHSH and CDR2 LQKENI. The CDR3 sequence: CASSPSRTGMETQYF. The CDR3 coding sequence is TGTGCCAGCTCACCATCCAGGACAGGGATGGAGACCCAGTACTTC. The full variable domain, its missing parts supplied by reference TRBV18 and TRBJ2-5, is NAGVMQNPRHLVRRRGQEARLRCSPMKGHSHVYWYRQLPEEGLKFMVYLQKENIIDESGMPKERFSAEFPKEGPSILRIQQVVRGDSAAYFCASSPSRTGMETQYFGPGTRLLVL.

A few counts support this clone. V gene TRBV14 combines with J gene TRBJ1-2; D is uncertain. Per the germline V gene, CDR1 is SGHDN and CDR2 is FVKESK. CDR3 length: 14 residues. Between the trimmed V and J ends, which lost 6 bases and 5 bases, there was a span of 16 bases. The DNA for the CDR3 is TGTGCCAGCAGGCAAAGGCAACAGTTATATGGCTACACCTTC. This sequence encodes CASRQRQQLYGYTF. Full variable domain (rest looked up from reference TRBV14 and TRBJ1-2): EAGVTQFPSHSVIEKGQTVTLRCDPISGHDNLYWYRRVMGKEIKFLLHFVKESKQDESGMPNNRFLAERTGGTYSTLKVQPAELEDSGVYFCASRQRQQLYGYTFGSGTRLTVV.

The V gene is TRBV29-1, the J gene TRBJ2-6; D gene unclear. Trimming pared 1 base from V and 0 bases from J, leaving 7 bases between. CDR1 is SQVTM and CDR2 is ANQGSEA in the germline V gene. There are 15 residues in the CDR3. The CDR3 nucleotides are TGCAGCGTTGAAGGGAGTGGCTCTGGGGCCAACGTCCTGACTTTC. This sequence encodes CSVEGSGSGANVLTF. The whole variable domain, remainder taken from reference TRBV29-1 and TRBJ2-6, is SAVISQKPSRDICQRGTSLTIQCQVDSQVTMMFWYRQQPGQSLTLIATANQGSEATYESGFVIDKFPISRPNLTFSTLTVSNMSPEDSSIYLCSVEGSGSGANVLTFGAGSRLTVL.

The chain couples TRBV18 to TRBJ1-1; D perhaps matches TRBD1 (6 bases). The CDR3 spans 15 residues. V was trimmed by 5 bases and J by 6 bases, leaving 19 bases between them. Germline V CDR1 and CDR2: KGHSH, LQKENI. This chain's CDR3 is CASSLTGGDTAEAFF. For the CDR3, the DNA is TGTGCCAGCTCATTGACGGGGGGGGACACTGCTGAAGCTTTCTTT. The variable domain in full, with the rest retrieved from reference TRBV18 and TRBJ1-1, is NAGVMQNPRHLVRRRGQEARLRCSPMKGHSHVYWYRQLPEEGLKFMVYLQKENIIDESGMPKERFSAEFPKEGPSILRIQQVVRGDSAAYFCASSLTGGDTAEAFFGQGTRLTVV.

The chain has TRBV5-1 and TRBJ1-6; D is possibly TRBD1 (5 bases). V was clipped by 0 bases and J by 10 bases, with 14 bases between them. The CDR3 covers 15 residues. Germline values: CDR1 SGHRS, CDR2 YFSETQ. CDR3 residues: CASSLESGVGSPLHF. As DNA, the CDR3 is TGCGCCAGCAGCTTGGAGTCGGGGGTAGGATCACCCCTCCACTTT.

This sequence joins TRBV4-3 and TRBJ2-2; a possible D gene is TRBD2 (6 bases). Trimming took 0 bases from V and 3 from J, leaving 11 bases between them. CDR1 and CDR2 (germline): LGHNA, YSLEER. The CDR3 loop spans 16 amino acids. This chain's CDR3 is CASSQDAGYHTGELFF. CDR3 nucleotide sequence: TGCGCCAGCAGCCAAGATGCGGGATACCACACCGGGGAGCTGTTTTTT.

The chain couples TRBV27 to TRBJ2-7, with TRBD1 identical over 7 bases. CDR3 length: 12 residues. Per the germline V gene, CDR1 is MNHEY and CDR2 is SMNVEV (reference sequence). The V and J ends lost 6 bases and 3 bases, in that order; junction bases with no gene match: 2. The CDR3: CASRNRGYEQYF. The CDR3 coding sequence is TGTGCCAGCAGAAACAGGGGCTACGAGCAGTACTTC.

CDR3 DNA: TGTGCCAGCAGCTTAGACGGACTAGCGGGAGACAATGAGCAGTTCTTC. Translated, it gives CASSLDGLAGDNEQFF. The rearrangement uses TRBV11-3 and TRBJ2-1; 13 positions match TRBD2. With 0 bases clipped from V and 5 bases from J, the junction kept 1 base outside the gene matches. This CDR3 comprises 16 residues. Germline V gene data show CDR1 as SGHNT and CDR2 as YENEEA.

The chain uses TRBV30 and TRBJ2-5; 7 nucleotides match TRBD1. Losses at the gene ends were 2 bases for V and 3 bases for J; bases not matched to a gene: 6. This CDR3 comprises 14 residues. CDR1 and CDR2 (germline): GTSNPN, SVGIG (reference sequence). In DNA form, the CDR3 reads TGTGCCTGGAGTCAGGGACAGTTGAAAGAGACCCAGTACTTC. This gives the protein CAWSQGQLKETQYF.

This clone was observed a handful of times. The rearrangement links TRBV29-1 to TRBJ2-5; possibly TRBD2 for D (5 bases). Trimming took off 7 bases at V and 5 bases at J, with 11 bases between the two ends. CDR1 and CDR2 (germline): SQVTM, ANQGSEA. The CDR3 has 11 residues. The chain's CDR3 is CSARTVETQYF. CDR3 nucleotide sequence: TGCAGCGCTAGGACTGTGGAGACCCAGTACTTC.

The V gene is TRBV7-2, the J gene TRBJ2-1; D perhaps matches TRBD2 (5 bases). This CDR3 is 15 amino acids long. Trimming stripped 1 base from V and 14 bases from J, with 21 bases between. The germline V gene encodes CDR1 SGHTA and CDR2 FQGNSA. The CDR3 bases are TGTGCCAGCAGCTTAGACGGAGGAGCGGCGAGGTCTAAGTTCTTC. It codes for CASSLDGGAARSKFF.

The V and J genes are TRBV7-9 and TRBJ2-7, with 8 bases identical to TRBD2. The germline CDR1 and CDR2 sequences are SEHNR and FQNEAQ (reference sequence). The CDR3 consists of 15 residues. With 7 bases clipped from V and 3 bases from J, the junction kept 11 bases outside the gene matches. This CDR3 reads CASTSPSSGHYEQYF. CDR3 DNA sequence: TGTGCCAGCACCAGTCCTTCTAGCGGGCACTACGAGCAGTACTTC.

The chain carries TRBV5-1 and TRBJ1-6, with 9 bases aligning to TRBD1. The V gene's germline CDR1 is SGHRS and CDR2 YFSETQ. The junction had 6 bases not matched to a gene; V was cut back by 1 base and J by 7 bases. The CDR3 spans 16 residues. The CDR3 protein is CASSLLATGGNSPLHF. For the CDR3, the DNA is TGCGCCAGCAGCTTGCTCGCGACAGGGGGGAATTCACCCCTCCACTTT.

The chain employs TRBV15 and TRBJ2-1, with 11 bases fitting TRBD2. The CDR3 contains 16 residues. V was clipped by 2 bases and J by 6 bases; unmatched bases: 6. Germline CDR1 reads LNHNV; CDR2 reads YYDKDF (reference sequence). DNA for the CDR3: TGTGCCACCAGCAGAAAACTAGCGGGAGTGGGCAATGAGCAGTTCTTC. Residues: CATSRKLAGVGNEQFF.

This CDR3 is CASSLGDRGNSPLHF. CDR3 coding DNA: TGTGCCAGCAGTTTAGGGGACAGGGGGAATTCACCCCTCCACTTT. The V gene is TRBV28, the J gene TRBJ1-6; 11 nucleotides align to TRBD1. The CDR3 loop spans 15 amino acids. From germline, CDR1 is MDHEN and CDR2 SYDVKM. J gave up 7 bases and V 2 bases, and 1 base lay outside the gene matches.

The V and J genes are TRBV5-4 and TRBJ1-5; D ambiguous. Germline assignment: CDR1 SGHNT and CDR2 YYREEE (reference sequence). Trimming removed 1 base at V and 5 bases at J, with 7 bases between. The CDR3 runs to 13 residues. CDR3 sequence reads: CASSLSQDQPQHF. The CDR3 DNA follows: TGTGCCAGCAGCTTGAGTCAGGATCAGCCCCAGCATTTT.

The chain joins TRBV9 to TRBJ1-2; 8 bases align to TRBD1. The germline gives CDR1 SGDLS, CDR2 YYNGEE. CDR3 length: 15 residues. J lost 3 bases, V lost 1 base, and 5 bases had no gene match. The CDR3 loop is CASSVTAGGDYGYTF. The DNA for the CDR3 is TGTGCCAGCAGCGTAACGGCAGGGGGCGACTATGGCTACACCTTC.

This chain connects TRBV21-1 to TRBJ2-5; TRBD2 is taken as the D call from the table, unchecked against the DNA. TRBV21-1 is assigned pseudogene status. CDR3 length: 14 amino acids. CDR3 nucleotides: TGTGCCAGCAGCGGGCGGACTAGCTCAGAGACCCAGTACTTC. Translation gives CASSGRTSSETQYF.

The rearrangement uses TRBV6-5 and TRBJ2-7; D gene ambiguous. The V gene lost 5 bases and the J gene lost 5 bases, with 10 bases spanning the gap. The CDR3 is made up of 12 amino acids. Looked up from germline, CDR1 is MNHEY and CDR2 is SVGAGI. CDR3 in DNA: TGTGCCAGCAGTCTCAACAGAGACGAGCAGTACTTC. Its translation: CASSLNRDEQYF.